This T cell receptor (beta chain) was observed in a study of early T cells in non-severe SARS-CoV-2 infection. Germline CDR1 reads MNHEY; CDR2 reads SVGEGT. The junction had 7 bases not matched to a gene; V was cut back by 5 bases and J by 4 bases. The CDR3 runs to 15 residues. Attachment of unique molecular identifiers was made to individual cDNA molecules. In TCRdb, the 5' RACE reads were re-called with MiXCR into one record per CDR3 protein. The sample contains some 96,000 distinct CDR3 sequences, approximately 9.9% of which appear only once. The sequencing here drew on whole blood, taken at baseline. The TCR was taken from an adult who was a healthcare worker with PCR-confirmed SARS-CoV-2 infection or an uninfected control (not recorded which). The chain carries TRBV6-2 or TRBV6-3 and TRBJ2-2; 7 bases fit TRBD1. CDR3: CASSTLGQSTGELFF. The CDR3 nucleotides are TGTGCCAGCAGTACCCTGGGACAGAGCACCGGGGAGCTGTTTTTT.